Below, 25 T cell receptor beta chains from the same sample are listed, as sequenced in a study of technical replicates of blood from a few donors. Generated by immunoSEQ multiplex PCR, the TCRdb table keeps only in-frame clones and is missing some. This table has over 50,000 clones, approximately 86% appearing once. Sequencing was carried out using PBMCs. These receptors came from a human donor in good health. Some clones in this sample may be carry-over from other donors' samples.

This rearrangement joins TRBV10-3 to TRBJ1-2; TRBD1 might be the D (5 bases). This CDR3 is built from 13 residues. Germline V gives CDR1 ENHRY, CDR2 SYGVKD. V was clipped by 2 bases and J by 8 bases, with 12 bases between them. The CDR3 region is CAISEQGLGGYTF. CDR3 coding DNA: TGTGCCATCAGTGAGCAGGGCCTAGGAGGCTACACCTTC.

CDR3 sequence reads: CASSSSGSAYNEQFF. In nucleotides, the CDR3 is TGTGCCAGCAGCTCGAGCGGGAGTGCCTACAATGAGCAGTTCTTC. The genes are TRBV5-4 and TRBJ2-1; 8 nucleotides agree with TRBD2. J lost 2 bases, V lost 3 bases, and 4 bases had no gene match. This CDR3 is built from 15 residues. The germline V gene has CDR1 SGHNT and CDR2 YYREEE (reference sequence).

The V call is TRBV4-1, the J call TRBJ1-2, with D perhaps matching TRBD1 (5 bases). Germline-derived CDR1 and CDR2 are MGHRA and YSYEKL. This CDR3 is 15 amino acids long. V lost 5 bases, J lost 4 bases, and 17 bases lay in between. The CDR3 DNA reads TGCGCCAGCAGCACGGAGGGGAGCCCTGCCTATGGCTACACCTTC. It encodes CASSTEGSPAYGYTF.

The chain couples TRBV10-3 to TRBJ1-1; D not resolved. Trimming pared 0 bases from V and 4 bases from J, leaving 15 bases between. The CDR3 consists of 16 residues. Germline CDR1 and CDR2: ENHRY and SYGVKD. The CDR3 sequence: CAISESIFGRGTEAFF. The CDR3 DNA is TGTGCCATCAGTGAGTCGATATTTGGACGGGGCACTGAAGCTTTCTTT.

The J gene is TRBJ2-7, the V gene TRBV4-3; TRBD1 might be the D (6 bases). There are 13 residues in the CDR3. V was cut by 4 bases and J by 3 bases, with 10 bases left in between. The V gene's germline CDR1 is LGHNA and CDR2 YSLEER. The CDR3 bases are TGCGCCAGCAGCCCGGGACAACACTACGAGCAGTACTTC. Translating gives CASSPGQHYEQYF.

In its sample, this clone was seen a few times. The CDR3 bases are TGTGCCTGGAGTGGCCCGGGACTAGCGGGATATGAGCAGTTCTTC. This translates into CAWSGPGLAGYEQFF. The chain uses TRBV30 and TRBJ2-1; 13 bases match TRBD2. The V and J ends lost 1 base and 8 bases, in that order; junction bases with no gene match: 5. This CDR3 region has 15 residues. Germline CDR1 reads GTSNPN; CDR2 reads SVGIG (reference sequence).

The chain employs TRBV7-9 and TRBJ1-2, with TRBD1 matching 9 bases. CDR1 SEHNR and CDR2 FQNEAQ come from the germline V gene (reference sequence). The CDR3 loop spans 15 amino acids. J lost 4 bases, V lost 5 bases, and 8 bases had no gene match. CDR3 sequence: CASSITGGRGYGYTF. The DNA for the CDR3 is TGTGCCAGCAGCATTACAGGGGGCCGGGGCTATGGCTACACCTTC.

The CDR3 protein is CASSMSLADTQYF. CDR3 nucleotides: TGTGCCAGTAGTATGTCTCTAGCGGATACGCAGTATTTT. The chain employs TRBV19 and TRBJ2-3, with D tentatively TRBD2 (6 bases). V lost 3 bases to trimming and J lost 6 bases, with 10 bases between them. The CDR3 runs 13 residues. Germline V gives CDR1 LNHDA, CDR2 SQIVND (reference sequence).

The chain joins TRBV11-2 to TRBJ1-6; tentatively, D is TRBD1 (5 bases). Germline values: CDR1 SGHAT, CDR2 FQNNGV. There are 14 residues in the CDR3. Trimming pared 5 bases from V and 7 bases from J, leaving 12 bases between. The CDR3, as DNA: TGTGCCAGCAGCCCGTATGGGGCCAATTCACCCCTCCACTTT. This gives the protein CASSPYGANSPLHF.

The rearrangement uses TRBV5-4 and TRBJ2-6, with D tentatively TRBD1 (6 bases). CDR3 size: 17 residues. Germline V lookup: CDR1 SGHNT, CDR2 YYREEE (reference sequence). V was clipped by 4 bases and J by 0 bases, with 14 bases between them. CDR3 in DNA: TGTGCCAGCAGCCCAGGACAGCGTAGCTCTGGGGCCAACGTCCTGACTTTC. Its protein is CASSPGQRSSGANVLTF.

The V gene is TRBV29-1, the J gene TRBJ2-2; 14 bases are a match to TRBD2. This CDR3 has 15 residues. J lost 7 bases, V lost 6 bases, and 7 bases had no gene match. Germline V gives CDR1 SQVTM, CDR2 ANQGSEA. CDR3 sequence (DNA): TGCAGCGTATCGGGACTAGCGGGAGCAAACGGGGAGCTGTTTTTT. This translates into CSVSGLAGANGELFF.

This chain connects TRBV18 to TRBJ2-7; 7 bases line up with TRBD1. CDR3 length: 15 residues. With V trimmed by 6 bases and J by 3 bases, 11 bases remained unmatched. Looked up from germline, CDR1 is KGHSH and CDR2 is LQKENI. The CDR3 nucleotides are TGTGCCAGCTCGCCGGGACAGAACCTACTCTACGAGCAGTACTTC. It specifies CASSPGQNLLYEQYF.

The V and J genes are TRBV2 and TRBJ1-3; D call uncertain. CDR1 and CDR2 from the germline V gene are SNHLY and FYNNEI. The CDR3 totals 14 residues. V lost 9 bases to trimming and J lost 0 bases, with 12 bases between them. The CDR3 protein is CARGGLSSGNTIYF. The CDR3 region has the DNA TGTGCCAGGGGCGGACTCAGCTCTGGAAACACCATATATTTT.

This rearrangement joins TRBV9 to TRBJ1-5; D gene unclear. Germline lookup yields CDR1 SGDLS and CDR2 YYNGEE. The length of the CDR3 is 15 residues. Trimming stripped 1 base from V and 3 bases from J, with 11 bases between. The CDR3 nucleotides read TGTGCCAGCAGCGTATACGACGGGTTCAATCAGCCCCAGCATTTT. Its translation: CASSVYDGFNQPQHF.

V gene TRBV25-1 combines with J gene TRBJ1-1; 8 bases are shared with TRBD1. From germline, CDR1 is MGHDK and CDR2 SYGVNS. The CDR3 is made up of 14 amino acids. V shed 9 bases and J 6 bases; nucleotides not matched to a gene: 12. CDR3 sequence reads: CASTLQGGAPEAFF. The CDR3 nucleotides are TGTGCCAGTACTCTACAGGGGGGCGCCCCTGAAGCTTTCTTT.

V gene TRBV7-2 combines with J gene TRBJ2-5; 9 bases match TRBD1. V dropped 2 bases and J dropped 1; count of bases not matched to a gene: 5. The germline V gene has CDR1 SGHTA and CDR2 FQGNSA. This CDR3 comprises 16 residues. The CDR3 DNA is TGTGCCAGCAGCTTATTACAGGGGGCCCTCCAAGAGACCCAGTACTTC. Encoded protein: CASSLLQGALQETQYF.

V gene TRBV7-2 combines with J gene TRBJ1-2; 7 bases match TRBD1. With 7 bases clipped from V and 5 bases from J, the junction kept 10 bases outside the gene matches. Germline V CDR1 and CDR2: SGHTA, FQGNSA. This CDR3 spans 14 amino acids. CDR3 sequence: CASNLLTGRYGYTF. CDR3 DNA: TGTGCCAGCAACCTCCTGACAGGGCGGTATGGCTACACCTTC.

The chain combines TRBV6-1 with TRBJ1-2; D might be TRBD1 (6 bases). The CDR3 has 11 residues. V was trimmed by 10 bases and J by 8 bases, leaving 14 bases between them. Looked up from germline, CDR1 is MNHNS and CDR2 is SASEGT. The DNA of the CDR3 is TGTGCCACCCAACAGGGAAGGGGCTACACCTTC. Translation gives CATQQGRGYTF.

This clone has more than one count but fewer than ten. The gene calls are TRBV5-1 and TRBJ2-5; 13 bases align to TRBD2. Germline assignment: CDR1 SGHRS and CDR2 YFSETQ. V shed 3 bases and J 2 bases; nucleotides not matched to a gene: 4. The CDR3 loop spans 16 amino acids. The CDR3 sequence is CASSSGLAGAQETQYF. The DNA for the CDR3 is TGCGCCAGCAGCTCCGGACTAGCGGGGGCTCAAGAGACCCAGTACTTC.

The chain combines TRBV9 with TRBJ2-5, with TRBD2 matching 9 bases. Trimming cost V 0 bases and J 7 bases; bases outside gene matches: 4. The CDR3 has 14 residues. The germline CDR1 and CDR2 sequences are SGDLS and YYNGEE. CDR3 in amino acids: CASSVVSGSGTQYF. CDR3 nucleotide sequence: TGTGCCAGCAGCGTAGTTAGCGGGAGCGGGACCCAGTACTTC.

V is TRBV7-8 and J is TRBJ1-2; maybe TRBD1 (5 bases). Germline V gene data show CDR1 as SGHVS and CDR2 as FQNEAQ. V dropped 3 bases and J dropped 8 bases, with 16 bases sitting between them. This CDR3 has 14 residues. The CDR3 reads CASSLIGGEGGYTF. The DNA for the CDR3 is TGTGCCAGCAGCTTGATTGGGGGGGAAGGAGGCTACACCTTC.

This rearrangement joins TRBV19 to TRBJ1-2; 10 bases map to TRBD1. Germline assignment: CDR1 LNHDA and CDR2 SQIVND (reference sequence). V was pared by 4 bases and J by 0 bases, with 2 bases of the junction left unmatched. The CDR3 is 15 amino acids. CDR3 region: CASSTGQGANYGYTF. CDR3 nucleotides: TGTGCCAGTAGTACTGGACAGGGGGCTAACTATGGCTACACCTTC.

The V and J genes are TRBV7-9 and TRBJ2-1, with D maybe TRBD1 (6 bases). V lost 3 bases to trimming and J lost 10 bases, with 16 bases between them. The CDR3 is 14 amino acids. Germline assignment: CDR1 SEHNR and CDR2 FQNEAQ (reference sequence). The CDR3 is CASSFSLGAWEQFF. CDR3 DNA: TGTGCCAGCAGCTTTTCTCTGGGGGCATGGGAGCAGTTCTTC.

This chain connects TRBV5-6 to TRBJ2-3, with 15 bases fitting TRBD2. V trimming: 4 bases; J trimming: 3 bases; junction bases outside the gene matches: 9. CDR1 SGHDT and CDR2 YYEEEE come from the germline V gene. CDR3 length equals 18 residues. CDR3 in DNA: TGTGCCAGCAGCCTCCGGACTAGCGGGAGGGCCTGGACAGATACGCAGTATTTT. It yields the protein CASSLRTSGRAWTDTQYF. Full variable domain (missing parts from reference TRBV5-6 and TRBJ2-3): DAGVTQSPTHLIKTRGQQVTLRCSPKSGHDTVSWYQQALGQGPQFIFQYYEEEERQRGNFPDRFSGHQFPNYSSELNVNALLLGDSALYLCASSLRTSGRAWTDTQYFGPGTRLTVL.

J is TRBJ2-3 and V is TRBV4-3, with D hard to call. Germline-derived CDR1 and CDR2 are LGHNA and YSLEER. The CDR3 runs to 16 residues. Trimming pared 0 bases from V and 6 bases from J, leaving 16 bases between. CDR3 in amino acids: CASSQDWASQSDTQYF. As DNA, the CDR3 is TGCGCCAGCAGCCAAGATTGGGCAAGTCAGTCGGATACGCAGTATTTT.